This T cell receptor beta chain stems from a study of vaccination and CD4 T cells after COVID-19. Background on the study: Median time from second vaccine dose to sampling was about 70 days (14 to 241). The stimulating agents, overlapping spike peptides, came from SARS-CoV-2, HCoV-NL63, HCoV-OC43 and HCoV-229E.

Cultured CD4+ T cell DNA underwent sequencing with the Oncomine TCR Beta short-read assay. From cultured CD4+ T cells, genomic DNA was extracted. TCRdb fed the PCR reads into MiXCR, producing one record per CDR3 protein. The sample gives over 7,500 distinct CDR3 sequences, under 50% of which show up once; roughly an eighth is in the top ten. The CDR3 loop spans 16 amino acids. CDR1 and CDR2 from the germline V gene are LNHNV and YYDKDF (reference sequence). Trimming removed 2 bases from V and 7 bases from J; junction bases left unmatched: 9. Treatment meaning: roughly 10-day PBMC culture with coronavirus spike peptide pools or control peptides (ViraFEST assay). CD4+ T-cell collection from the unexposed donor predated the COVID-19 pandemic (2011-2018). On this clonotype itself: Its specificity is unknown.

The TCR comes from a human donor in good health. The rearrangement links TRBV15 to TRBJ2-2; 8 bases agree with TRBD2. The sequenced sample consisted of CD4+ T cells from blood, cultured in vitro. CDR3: CATSRSTSGRGGELFF. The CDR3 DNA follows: TGTGCCACCAGCAGATCTACTAGCGGCCGAGGCGGGGAGCTGTTTTTT.